This entry is about one T cell receptor (beta chain). Antigen: not known. The data stem from a study of cytomegalovirus exposure and HLA in healthy donors. Study information: The roughly 120 million unique TCR beta sequences, from roughly 170 million T cells, were found by an earlier analysis. Early on, a data release was issued that held roughly 80 million unique TCRs from HLA-typed donors.

Germline CDR1 and CDR2: SGHNT and YYREEE (reference sequence). This CDR3 is built from 15 residues. V was pared by 4 bases and J by 6 bases, with 13 bases of the junction left unmatched. Study results and caveats: Of the V segments, some could not be distinguished, including TRBV6-2 and TRBV6-3, and were excluded.

Amplification used 60 Vbeta primers and 13 Jbeta primers. The table came from immunoSEQ multiplex PCR; TCRdb's copy has only in-frame clones and leaves some out. Of about 200,000 clones detected, approximately 78% appear once; the ten largest clones hold 2.7%. Sequences were obtained from PBMCs. The J gene is TRBJ2-7, the V gene TRBV5-4, with 7 bases that match TRBD2. This receptor was obtained from a middle-aged woman in good health and CMV-seronegative. The CDR3 sequence is CASSPEAQRDGEQYF. The CDR3 nucleotides are TGTGCCAGCAGCCCGGAGGCCCAGCGGGATGGCGAGCAGTACTTC.